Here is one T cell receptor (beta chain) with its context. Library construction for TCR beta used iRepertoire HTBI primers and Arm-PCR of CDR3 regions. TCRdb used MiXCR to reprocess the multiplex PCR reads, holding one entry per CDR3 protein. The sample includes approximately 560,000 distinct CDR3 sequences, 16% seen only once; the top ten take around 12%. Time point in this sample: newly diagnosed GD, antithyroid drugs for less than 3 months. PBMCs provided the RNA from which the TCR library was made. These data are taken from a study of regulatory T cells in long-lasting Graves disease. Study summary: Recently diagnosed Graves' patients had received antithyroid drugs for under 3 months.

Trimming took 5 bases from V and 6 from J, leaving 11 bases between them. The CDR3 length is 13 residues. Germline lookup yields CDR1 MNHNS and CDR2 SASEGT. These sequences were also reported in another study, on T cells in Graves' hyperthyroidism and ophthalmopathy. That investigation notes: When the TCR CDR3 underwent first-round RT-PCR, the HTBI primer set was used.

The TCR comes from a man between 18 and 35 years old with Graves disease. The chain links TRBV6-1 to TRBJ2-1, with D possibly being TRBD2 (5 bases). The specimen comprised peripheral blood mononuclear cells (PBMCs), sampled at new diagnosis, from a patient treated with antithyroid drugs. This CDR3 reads CASSLTSTNEQFF. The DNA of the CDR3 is TGTGCCAGCAGTCTTACTAGTACCAATGAGCAGTTCTTC.